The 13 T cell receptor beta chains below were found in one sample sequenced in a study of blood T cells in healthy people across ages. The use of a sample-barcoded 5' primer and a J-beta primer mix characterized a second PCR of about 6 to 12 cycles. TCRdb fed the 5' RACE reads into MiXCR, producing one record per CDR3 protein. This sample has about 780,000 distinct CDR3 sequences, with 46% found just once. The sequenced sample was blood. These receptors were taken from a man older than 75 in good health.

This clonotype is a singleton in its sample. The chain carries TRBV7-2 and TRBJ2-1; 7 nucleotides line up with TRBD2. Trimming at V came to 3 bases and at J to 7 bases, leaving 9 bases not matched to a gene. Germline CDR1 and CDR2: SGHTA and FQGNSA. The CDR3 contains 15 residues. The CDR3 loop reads CASSFLSGGTNEQFF. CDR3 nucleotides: TGTGCCAGCAGCTTCTTATCGGGAGGCACGAATGAGCAGTTCTTC.

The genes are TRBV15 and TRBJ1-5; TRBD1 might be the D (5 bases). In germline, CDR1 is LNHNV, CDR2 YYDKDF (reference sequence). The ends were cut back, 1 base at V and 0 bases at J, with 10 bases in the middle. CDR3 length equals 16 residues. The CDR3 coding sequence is TGTGCCACCAGCAGAGTAGGGGTTTATAGCAATCAGCCCCAGCATTTT. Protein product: CATSRVGVYSNQPQHF.

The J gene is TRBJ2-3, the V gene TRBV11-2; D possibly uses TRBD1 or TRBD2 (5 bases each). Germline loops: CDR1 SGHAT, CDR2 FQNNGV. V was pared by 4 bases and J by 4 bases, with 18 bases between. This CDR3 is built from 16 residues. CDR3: CASSSSPGTGPDTQYF. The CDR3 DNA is TGTGCCAGCAGCTCATCCCCAGGGACGGGGCCAGATACGCAGTATTTT.

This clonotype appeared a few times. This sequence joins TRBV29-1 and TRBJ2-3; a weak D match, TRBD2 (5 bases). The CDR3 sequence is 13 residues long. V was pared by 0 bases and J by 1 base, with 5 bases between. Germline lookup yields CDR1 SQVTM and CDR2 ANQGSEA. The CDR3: CSVEELGTDTQYF. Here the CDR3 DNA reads TGCAGCGTTGAAGAACTAGGCACAGATACGCAGTATTTT.

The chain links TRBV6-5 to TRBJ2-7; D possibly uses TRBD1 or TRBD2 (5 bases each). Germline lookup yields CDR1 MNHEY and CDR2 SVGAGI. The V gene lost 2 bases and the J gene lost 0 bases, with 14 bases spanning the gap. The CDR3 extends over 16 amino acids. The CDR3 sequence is CASSYGVGTSSYEQYF. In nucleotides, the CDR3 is TGTGCCAGCAGTTACGGCGTGGGGACGAGCTCCTACGAGCAGTACTTC.

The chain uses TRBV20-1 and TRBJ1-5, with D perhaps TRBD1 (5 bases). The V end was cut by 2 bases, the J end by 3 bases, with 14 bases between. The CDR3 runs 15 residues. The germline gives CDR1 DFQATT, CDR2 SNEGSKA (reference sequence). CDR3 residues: CSARYSGGNNQPQHF. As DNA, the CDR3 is TGCAGTGCTAGATATTCCGGGGGAAACAATCAGCCCCAGCATTTT.

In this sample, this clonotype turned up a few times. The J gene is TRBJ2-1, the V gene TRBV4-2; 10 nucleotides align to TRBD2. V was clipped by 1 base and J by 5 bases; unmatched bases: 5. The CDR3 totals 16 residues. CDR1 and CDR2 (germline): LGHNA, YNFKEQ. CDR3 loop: CASSQVWLAGDNEQFF. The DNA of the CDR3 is TGTGCCAGCAGCCAAGTCTGGCTAGCGGGAGACAATGAGCAGTTCTTC.

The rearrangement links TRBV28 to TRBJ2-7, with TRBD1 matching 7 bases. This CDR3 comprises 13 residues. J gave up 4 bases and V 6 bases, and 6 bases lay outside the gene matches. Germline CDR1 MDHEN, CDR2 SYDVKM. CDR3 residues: CASSKGARYEQYF. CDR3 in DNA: TGTGCCAGCAGCAAGGGGGCGCGGTACGAGCAGTACTTC. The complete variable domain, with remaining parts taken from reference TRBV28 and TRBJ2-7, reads DVKVTQSSRYLVKRTGEKVFLECVQDMDHENMFWYRQDPGLGLRLIYFSYDVKMKEKGDIPEGYSVSREKKERFSLILESASTNQTSMYLCASSKGARYEQYFGPGTRLTVT.

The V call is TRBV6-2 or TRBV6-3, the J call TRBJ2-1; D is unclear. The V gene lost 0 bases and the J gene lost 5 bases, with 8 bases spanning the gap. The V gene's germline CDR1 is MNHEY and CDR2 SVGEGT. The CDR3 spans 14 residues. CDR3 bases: TGTGCCAGCAGTTACTCTGACGCCCACAATGAGCAGTTCTTC. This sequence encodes CASSYSDAHNEQFF.

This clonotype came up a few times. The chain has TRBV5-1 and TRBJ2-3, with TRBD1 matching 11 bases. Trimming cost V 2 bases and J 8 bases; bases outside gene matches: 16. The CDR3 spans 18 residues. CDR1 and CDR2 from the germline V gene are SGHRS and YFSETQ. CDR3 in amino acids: CASSFRDRGTESLGTQYF. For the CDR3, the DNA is TGCGCCAGCAGCTTCCGGGACAGGGGGACCGAGAGTCTGGGTACGCAGTATTTT.

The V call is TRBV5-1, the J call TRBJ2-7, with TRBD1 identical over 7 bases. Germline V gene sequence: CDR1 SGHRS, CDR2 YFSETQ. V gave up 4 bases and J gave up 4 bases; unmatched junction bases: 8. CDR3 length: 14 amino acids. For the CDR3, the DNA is TGCGCCAGCAGCAACAGGGACAGAATATACGAGCAGTACTTC. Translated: CASSNRDRIYEQYF.

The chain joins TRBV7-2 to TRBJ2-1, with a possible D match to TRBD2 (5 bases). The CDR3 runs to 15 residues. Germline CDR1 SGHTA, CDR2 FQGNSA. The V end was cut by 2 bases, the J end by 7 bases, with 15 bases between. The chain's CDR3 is CASSLSVATQNEQFF. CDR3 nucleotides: TGTGCCAGCAGCTTATCTGTAGCGACGCAAAATGAGCAGTTCTTC.

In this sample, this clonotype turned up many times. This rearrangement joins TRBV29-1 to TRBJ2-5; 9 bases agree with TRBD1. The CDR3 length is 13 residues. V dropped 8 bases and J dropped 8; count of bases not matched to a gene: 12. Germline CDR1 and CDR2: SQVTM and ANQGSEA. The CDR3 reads CSISGTGSGTQYF. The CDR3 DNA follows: TGCAGCATCTCCGGGACAGGGTCGGGAACCCAGTACTTC. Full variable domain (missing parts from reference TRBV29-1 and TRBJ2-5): SAVISQKPSRDICQRGTSLTIQCQVDSQVTMMFWYRQQPGQSLTLIATANQGSEATYESGFVIDKFPISRPNLTFSTLTVSNMSPEDSSIYLCSISGTGSGTQYFGPGTRLLVL.